This T cell receptor (beta chain) was observed in a study of T cells in Graves' hyperthyroidism and ophthalmopathy. V was clipped by 1 base and J by 0 bases; unmatched bases: 11. The CDR3 has 19 residues. Germline V gene lookup returns CDR1 LGHDT and CDR2 YNNKEL (reference sequence). Patients were excluded for uncontrolled infection, other autoimmune disease, pregnancy or lactation. PBMCs came from about 10 ml fresh peripheral blood. Study-wide points: Most clonotypes expanded in thyroid above 0.001 were likewise present in blood.

Amplification yielded TCR beta CDR3 regions, with RNA transcripts as the source. RT-PCR in the first round (using the HTBI primer set) targeted the TCR CDR3. TCRdb re-called the multiplex PCR reads through MiXCR, storing one row per CDR3 protein. The sample records a few hundred thousand distinct CDR3 sequences, about a sixth being singletons. As concerns this clonotype: The antigen is undetermined.

Sequenced: blood. This sequence originates from a middle-aged woman with Graves' ophthalmopathy. The chain is built from TRBV3-1 and TRBJ1-3, with 8 bases matching TRBD1. In DNA, the CDR3 is TGTGCCAGCAGCCAAGGGACAGGGACCTACGGGAGCTCTGGAAACACCATATATTTT. As protein: CASSQGTGTYGSSGNTIYF.